This T cell receptor (beta chain) was recovered during a study of CD4 T cells in relation to SARS-CoV-2 and coronaviruses. Before the COVID-19 pandemic, during about 2010-2018, CD4+ T cells were taken from unexposed donors. Sequencing used immunoSEQ multiplex PCR; TCRdb keeps in-frame clones, though not all of them. Of around 56,000 clones in the sample, approximately 90% were seen once. The CDR3 length is 15 residues. V lost 1 base and J lost 6; bases outside the gene matches: 6. Germline lookup yields CDR1 MGHRA and CDR2 YSYEKL. The clonotype comes from a human donor in good health. Sequenced material: memory CD4+ T cells from PBMCs. The chain combines TRBV4-1 with TRBJ2-7; 10 positions agree with TRBD1. CDR3 DNA sequence: TGCGCCAGCAGCCAAGGTCTGGGACAGGGGAGCGAGCAGTACTTC. Its protein product is CASSQGLGQGSEQYF.